This TCR beta chain was obtained from a study of identical twins. Findings and limits, study-wide: Interpretation of the results relied on cross-sectional statistical analysis and not on following the same donors. There is a chance that invariant MAIT and iNKT cells partially muddied zero-insertion analyses.

Trimming stripped 4 bases from V and 10 bases from J, with 16 bases between. The CDR3 runs 13 residues. Healthy Caucasians alone served as donors. Unique molecular identifiers were in the cDNA, with template-switch universal primer binding. TCRdb re-derived calls from the 5' RACE reads in MiXCR, one entry per CDR3 protein. The sample records around 450,000 distinct CDR3 sequences, over 12% being singletons. Concerning this clonotype: Its cognate antigen is unknown.

This same sample was also taken into another study, of yellow fever vaccine responses in identical twins.

The sequencing sample was made of CD4+ T cells sorted from blood. The V gene is TRBV12-3 or TRBV12-4, the J gene TRBJ1-1; D not certain. This receptor was taken from a woman under 30 in good health. DNA of the CDR3: TGTGCCAGCAGTTCCATTAAAAAGGAGGGAGCTTTCTTT. This gives the protein CASSSIKKEGAFF.